A single sample gave rise to the 4 T cell receptor beta chains below, sequenced in a study of cytomegalovirus exposure and HLA in healthy donors. Amplification used 60 Vbeta primers and 13 Jbeta primers. Method: immunoSEQ multiplex PCR; TCRdb's copy keeps in-frame clones and lacks some. The sample includes around 200,000 clones, approximately 86% seen only once; the top ten take roughly 0.34%. Sequencing input: PBMCs. The receptors were gathered from a woman in her 30s in good health and CMV-seronegative.

J is TRBJ2-7 and V is TRBV2, with 7 bases fitting TRBD2. The CDR3 covers 15 residues. Germline V gene sequence: CDR1 SNHLY, CDR2 FYNNEI. V gave up 6 bases and J gave up 2 bases; unmatched junction bases: 10. The CDR3 loop reads CASSPRSSGAYEQYF. CDR3 coding DNA: TGTGCCAGCAGCCCAAGGTCTAGCGGCGCCTACGAGCAGTACTTC. The variable domain in full, completed from reference TRBV2 and TRBJ2-7, reads EPEVTQTPSHQVTQMGQEVILRCVPISNHLYFYWYRQILGQKVEFLVSFYNNEISEKSEIFDDQFSVERPDGSNFTLKIRSTKLEDSAMYFCASSPRSSGAYEQYFGPGTRLTVT.

The rearrangement joins TRBV19 to TRBJ2-7, with D unresolved. The germline V gene has CDR1 LNHDA and CDR2 SQIVND (reference sequence). This CDR3 spans 13 amino acids. The V end was cut by 5 bases, the J end by 4 bases, with 12 bases between. This CDR3 is CASSPAAGYEQYF. CDR3 nucleotides: TGTGCCAGTAGTCCTGCGGCCGGGTACGAGCAGTACTTC. Combining the CDR3 with reference TRBV19 and TRBJ2-7 gives the whole variable domain DGGITQSPKYLFRKEGQNVTLSCEQNLNHDAMYWYRQDPGQGLRLIYYSQIVNDFQKGDIAEGYSVSREKKESFPLTVTSAQKNPTAFYLCASSPAAGYEQYFGPGTRLTVT.

The CDR3 protein is CASIGQGAIYEQYF. CDR3 nucleotide sequence: TGTGCCAGCATCGGGCAGGGGGCGATCTACGAGCAGTACTTC. The chain employs TRBV28 and TRBJ2-5; 8 nucleotides match TRBD1. The end of the DNA is better explained by TRBJ2-7, so the J call may be wrong. Germline V gene lookup returns CDR1 MDHEN and CDR2 SYDVKM. The CDR3 has 14 amino acids.

The CDR3 region has the DNA TGTGCCAGCAGCACAGGGGGCGTAAGGGGAGCTTTCTTT. This encodes CASSTGGVRGAFF. The rearrangement uses TRBV28 and TRBJ1-1; 9 nucleotides align to TRBD1. V lost 6 bases to trimming and J lost 10 bases; unmatched junction nucleotides: 9. The V gene's germline CDR1 is MDHEN and CDR2 SYDVKM. There are 13 residues in the CDR3. Drawing the rest from reference TRBV28 and TRBJ1-1, the complete variable domain is DVKVTQSSRYLVKRTGEKVFLECVQDMDHENMFWYRQDPGLGLRLIYFSYDVKMKEKGDIPEGYSVSREKKERFSLILESASTNQTSMYLCASSTGGVRGAFFGQGTRLTVV.